This is a list of T cell receptor beta chains from one sample in a study of naive and memory T cell subsets. TCRdb reprocessed the UMI-ligation and nested PCR reads with MiXCR, giving one entry per CDR3 protein. This sample carries more than 120,000 distinct CDR3 sequences, about a fifth of them seen once, and the ten largest clones take about 0.57%. Sequencing used naive CD8+ T cells from blood. Receptors originate from a human donor in good health. CDR3s include the opening cysteine and the closing phenylalanine or tryptophan. The order of the fields is V gene, clone size, D gene, J gene, CDR3 DNA, CDR3 protein. The D gene is left open where the match is weak. A row's size may be missing; if present it is once, few, many or a size class.

V gene: TRBV28; clone size: few; D gene: .; J gene: TRBJ1-5; CDR3 DNA: TGTGCCAGCAGTCTCTACAAGGACCGAGGGTTGAATCAGCCCCAGCATTTT; CDR3 protein: CASSLYKDRGLNQPQHF
V gene: TRBV27; clone size: .; D gene: .; J gene: TRBJ1-6; CDR3 DNA: TGTGCCAGCAGCCGCCCGGGGAGAGATAATTCACCCCTCCACTTT; CDR3 protein: CASSRPGRDNSPLHF
V gene: TRBV7-8; clone size: .; D gene: TRBD1; J gene: TRBJ2-3; CDR3 DNA: TGTGCCAGCAGCCAAAAACCGGACAGGGTTGATACGCAGTATTTT; CDR3 protein: CASSQKPDRVDTQYF
V gene: TRBV27; clone size: few; D gene: TRBD2; J gene: TRBJ2-7; CDR3 DNA: TGTGCCAGCAGTCCCCGGGCGGGAGTCGTCGAGCAGTACTTC; CDR3 protein: CASSPRAGVVEQYF
V gene: TRBV6-1; clone size: many; D gene: TRBD1; J gene: TRBJ1-5; CDR3 DNA: TGTGCCAGCGGACAGGGTGTTCGGCCCCAGCATTTT; CDR3 protein: CASGQGVRPQHF
V gene: TRBV27; clone size: .; D gene: .; J gene: TRBJ2-1; CDR3 DNA: TGTGCCAGCAGTTTGGGCAGCCTCTACAATGAGCAGTTCTTC; CDR3 protein: CASSLGSLYNEQFF
V gene: TRBV5-6; clone size: .; D gene: TRBD1; J gene: TRBJ2-2; CDR3 DNA: TGTGCCAGCAGCGACGCGACAGGGTACACCGGGGAGCTGTTTTTT; CDR3 protein: CASSDATGYTGELFF
V gene: TRBV6-5; clone size: few; D gene: .; J gene: TRBJ2-1; CDR3 DNA: TGTGCCAGCACCTCTGGGGACAATGAGCAGTTCTTC; CDR3 protein: CASTSGDNEQFF
V gene: TRBV5-1; clone size: .; D gene: .; J gene: TRBJ2-7; CDR3 DNA: TGCGCCAGCAGCTTGACGGGACAAAAACTCTCCGAGCAGTACTTC; CDR3 protein: CASSLTGQKLSEQYF
V gene: TRBV12-3/TRBV12-4; clone size: few; D gene: .; J gene: TRBJ1-2; CDR3 DNA: TGTGCCAGCAGTCCTCCGGGTGGCTACACCTTC; CDR3 protein: CASSPPGGYTF
V gene: TRBV11-2; clone size: few; D gene: .; J gene: TRBJ2-7; CDR3 DNA: TGTGCCAGCAGCTTGAAGAAACCACCCTACGAGCAGTACTTC; CDR3 protein: CASSLKKPPYEQYF
V gene: TRBV7-6; clone size: .; D gene: TRBD2; J gene: TRBJ2-6; CDR3 DNA: TGTGCCAGCAGCCCCGTTTTAGCGGGGGACCTCCTCTCTGGGGCCAACGTCCTGACTTTC; CDR3 protein: CASSPVLAGDLLSGANVLTF
V gene: TRBV4-3; clone size: few; D gene: .; J gene: TRBJ2-2; CDR3 DNA: TGCGCCAGCAGCCAAGAAAGGGACGCCACCGGGGAGCTGTTTTTT; CDR3 protein: CASSQERDATGELFF
V gene: TRBV28; clone size: few; D gene: .; J gene: TRBJ2-7; CDR3 DNA: TGTGCCAGCAGTTTACACAGTGTGAACGAGCAGTACTTC; CDR3 protein: CASSLHSVNEQYF
V gene: TRBV29-1; clone size: few; D gene: .; J gene: TRBJ2-1; CDR3 DNA: TGCAGCGTTGAAGATCCTCTCGGGGTACTCTACAATGAGCAGTTCTTC; CDR3 protein: CSVEDPLGVLYNEQFF
V gene: TRBV5-6; clone size: .; D gene: .; J gene: TRBJ1-2; CDR3 DNA: TGTGCCAGCAGCCCGGGCCGGGGGTACAATGTTTACTATGGCTACACCTTC; CDR3 protein: CASSPGRGYNVYYGYTF
V gene: TRBV29-1; clone size: .; D gene: .; J gene: TRBJ1-2; CDR3 DNA: TGCAGCGTTTACCCGGACGGCGCAAACTATGGCTACACCTTC; CDR3 protein: CSVYPDGANYGYTF
V gene: TRBV28; clone size: .; D gene: .; J gene: TRBJ2-5; CDR3 DNA: TGTGCCAGCAGGAGGGGAAGCGAGACCCAGTACTTC; CDR3 protein: CASRRGSETQYF
V gene: TRBV6-6; clone size: .; D gene: TRBD1; J gene: TRBJ2-7; CDR3 DNA: TGTGCCAGCAGTTACCAACAGGGGGTCTACGAGCAGTACTTC; CDR3 protein: CASSYQQGVYEQYF
V gene: TRBV12-3/TRBV12-4; clone size: .; D gene: TRBD1; J gene: TRBJ2-7; CDR3 DNA: TGTGCCAGCAGTTGGACAGGAGCCTACGAGCAGTACTTC; CDR3 protein: CASSWTGAYEQYF
V gene: TRBV5-1; clone size: few; D gene: .; J gene: TRBJ2-2; CDR3 DNA: TGCGCCAGCAGCTTAACACCGAACACCGGGGAGCTGTTTTTT; CDR3 protein: CASSLTPNTGELFF
V gene: TRBV25-1; clone size: .; D gene: .; J gene: TRBJ2-5; CDR3 DNA: TGTGCCAGCAGTGAAGGCCCGATTCAAGAGACCCAGTACTTC; CDR3 protein: CASSEGPIQETQYF
V gene: TRBV9; clone size: few; D gene: .; J gene: TRBJ2-7; CDR3 DNA: TGTGCCAGCAGCGTATCGGACATACCCTACGAGCAGTACTTC; CDR3 protein: CASSVSDIPYEQYF
V gene: TRBV15; clone size: few; D gene: TRBD1; J gene: TRBJ1-4; CDR3 DNA: TGTGCCACCAGCAGTGAGACAGGGGGCGAGACTCAAGGCTTAAATGAAAAACTGTTTTTT; CDR3 protein: CATSSETGGETQGLNEKLFF